Given below is one TCR beta chain in context. It has no known antigen specificity. Base qualities are not provided; no much larger clone lies one nucleotide away. These data are taken from a study of blood T cells in healthy people across ages (dated by TCRdb to about 2015). A note on the overall study: Template switching captured roughly one uniquely barcoded TCR beta cDNA molecule per two T cells in model experiments. Using the same blood draw, the study looked at two additional independent replicas of 1 million unique cDNA reads for two donors, one aged 18 to 30 and the other aged 80 or older. To avoid experimental bias, donors of different ages were distributed randomly across sequencing lanes. The donors were split into four age groups: young (average 16 years), middle-aged (nearly 40), aged (approximately 60) and long-lived (approximately 80). To track age-related changes in TCR beta repertoire diversity, the study relied on deep sequencing normalized with unique cDNA molecular identifiers.

Spanning cysteine to phenylalanine, the CDR3 consists of 12 amino acids. Kept here is only the CDR3 DNA, which spans 36 bases and is read in frame from base 1. CDR1 and CDR2, per the germline V gene, are MNHEY and SVGEGT. Trimming costs V 10 bases and J 3 bases, and their ends lie 13 bases apart. Libraries were constructed by 5' RACE. TCRdb lists the instrument as Illumina HiSeq 2500. A second PCR of roughly 7 to 12 cycles was run with a J-beta primer mix and a sample-barcoded 5' primer. A template-switch 5' adaptor carrying 12 random nucleotides introduced a unique molecular identifier onto each TCR beta cDNA molecule. Each sample yielded at least 3 million CDR3-containing paired-end reads. All of the RNA was converted into first-strand cDNA using the Mint cDNA synthesis kit, with a TRBC-specific oligonucleotide serving as the primer. Following uracil-DNA glycosylase treatment, all cDNA underwent a first 18-cycle PCR with the universal primers M1SS and BC2_uni_R. Per the authors' processing: For normalization, 1 million high-quality reads were randomly selected from each sample, with every read carrying a distinct molecular identifier. Instead of being binned into consensus sequences, reads with shared molecular identifiers were discarded. MiTCR, run with a Q25 quality threshold and the strictest error-elimination algorithm, handled CDR3 identification, clonotype clustering and error correction. A nonparametric unseen species model with Euler transformation was used to estimate lower-bound total TCR beta diversity. TCRdb reanalyzed the raw reads on its own, using fastp at Q25 for trimming and MiXCR for clone calling, and kept in-frame beta chains. Identical CDR3 proteins give one entry, which carries the most common genes and DNA. V and J calls and clone size were set by TCRdb, not the authors. In this sample the table shows roughly 800,000 distinct CDR3 sequences, more than 45% of which occur a single time. Together, the top ten hold roughly 22% of the sample.

What the work shows at the level of the full study, not this receptor alone: Observed TCR beta diversity per million T cells fell roughly linearly with age, and a significant reduction was already apparent by age roughly 40. The percentage of naive T cells measured by flow cytometry correlated strongly with observed TCR beta diversity. Because the CMV infection status of the donors was unknown, age-related changes in expanded clonotypes may potentially have been confounded. Estimates of total diversity based on one million sequenced T cells were considered lower bounds and underestimates. Conclusive comparison of naive and antigen-experienced compartments was prevented by the profiling of bulk unsorted PBMCs. Compared with the aged group, more naive CD4+ T cells, fewer expanded clones and increased TCR diversity were shown by the long-lived group, suggesting age selection.

Systemically healthy Caucasian individuals from Russia, some 36 in total and aged roughly 6 to 100 years, were included as donors. Ten milliliters of peripheral blood were drawn from each donor into EDTA-treated Vacutainer tubes. PBMCs were isolated by Ficoll-Paque density-gradient centrifugation, with at least 6 million obtained per sample. Total RNA was extracted from PBMCs with Trizol reagent, with at least 5 micrograms obtained per sample. The percentages of naive CD45RAhigh/CD27high T cells were determined by flow cytometry on a PBMC aliquot from every donor. The sequence came from a man aged 30-40 years in good health. The sample comprised blood. The receptor chain draws on TRBV6-2 or TRBV6-3 and TRBJ2-7; a confident D gene designation cannot be given. The bases are TGTGCCACCCTGGACGAAAACTACGAGCAGTACTTC. It is translated as CATLDENYEQYF.